The sample holds a few counts of the clone carrying this T cell receptor beta chain. Its matching antigen is unknown. Germline V CDR1 and CDR2: SGHNT, YYREEE (reference sequence). The CDR3 length is 15 residues. V trimming: 5 bases; J trimming: 0 bases; junction bases outside the gene matches: 6. This sample was included in a study of T cell repertoires in cytomegalovirus infection. Study-level results: Ex vivo responses were dominated by HLA-C-restricted CMV-specific TCR beta clonotypes.

TCRdb re-derived calls from the reads in MiXCR, one entry per CDR3 protein. The sample lists 6,500 to 9,500 distinct CDR3 sequences; around 47% were seen once. Sequencing used PBMCs, sequenced either directly or after in vitro stimulation (not recorded which). The source of this sequence is a human donor in good health (CMV status not recorded). Some clones in this sample may be carry-over from other donors' samples. This sequence joins TRBV5-4 and TRBJ2-5, with 8 bases that match TRBD2. Here the CDR3 DNA reads TGTGCCAGCAGACCGGGGGGGGCCGACCAAGAGACCCAGTACTTC. Protein: CASRPGGADQETQYF. Drawing the rest from reference TRBV5-4 and TRBJ2-5, the complete variable domain is ETGVTQSPTHLIKTRGQQVTLRCSSQSGHNTVSWYQQALGQGPQFIFQYYREEENGRGNFPPRFSGLQFPNYSSELNVNALELDDSALYLCASRPGGADQETQYFGPGTRLLVL.